This TCR beta chain derives from a study of naive and memory T cell subsets. Note on this clonotype: What it recognizes is unknown.

Both TRBC1 and TRBC2 were covered by a beta constant-region primer of two equimolar oligonucleotides. The ligated cDNA underwent four PCR rounds using SP2 and nested alpha and beta constant-region primers. TCRdb independently ran MiXCR on the UMI-ligation and nested PCR reads; one entry per CDR3 protein. The data contain some 83,000 distinct CDR3 sequences, around 13% of them singletons. J lost 5 bases, V lost 0 bases, and 9 bases had no gene match. Per germline, CDR1 DFQATT and CDR2 SNEGSKA (reference sequence). This CDR3 has 16 residues. The study's findings and limits: Over 90% of naive TCR sequences appeared only once after error correction, unlike memory subsets.

The TCR comes from a human donor in good health. The rearrangement joins TRBV20-1 to TRBJ2-5; 10 bases line up with TRBD1. The sample comprised central memory CD4+ T cells from blood. CDR3 coding DNA: TGCAGTGCTAGAGATTTCGGGACAGGGGTTAGGGAGACCCAGTACTTC. Amino acids: CSARDFGTGVRETQYF.